The TCR beta chain described here comes from a study of radiotherapy plus CTLA-4 blockade in lung cancer. Study details: Overall, around 20% of patients showed an objective response, while approximately 30% attained disease control.

Chemo-refractory metastatic non-small-cell lung cancer patients were treated with focal radiation plus CTLA-4 blockade with ipilimumab. Study observations and caveats: Peripheral blood showed expansion of tumor-derived TCR clones after radiotherapy and ipilimumab. Response, reportedly, was best predicted by interferon-beta along with early blood T cell clone dynamics.

With respect to this clone: No antigen is known for it.

Here immunoSEQ multiplex PCR was the method, and the copy in TCRdb shows in-frame clones only, minus some. The sample carries some 110,000 clones, over 65% recorded once. The receptor was derived from a human donor with non-small cell lung cancer that progressed on radiotherapy plus ipilimumab. Some clones in this sample may be carry-over from other donors' samples. The sequenced sample was peripheral blood, obtained from a patient treated with radiotherapy plus ipilimumab.

The CDR3: CASSEKGDVTEAFF. The CDR3 DNA reads TGTGCCAGCAGTGAAAAGGGGGATGTCACTGAAGCTTTCTTT. The gene calls are TRBV6-1 and TRBJ1-1; D perhaps matches TRBD1 (6 bases). Germline-derived CDR1 and CDR2 are MNHNS and SASEGT. V dropped 2 bases and J dropped 4 bases, with 11 bases sitting between them. This CDR3 region has 14 residues.